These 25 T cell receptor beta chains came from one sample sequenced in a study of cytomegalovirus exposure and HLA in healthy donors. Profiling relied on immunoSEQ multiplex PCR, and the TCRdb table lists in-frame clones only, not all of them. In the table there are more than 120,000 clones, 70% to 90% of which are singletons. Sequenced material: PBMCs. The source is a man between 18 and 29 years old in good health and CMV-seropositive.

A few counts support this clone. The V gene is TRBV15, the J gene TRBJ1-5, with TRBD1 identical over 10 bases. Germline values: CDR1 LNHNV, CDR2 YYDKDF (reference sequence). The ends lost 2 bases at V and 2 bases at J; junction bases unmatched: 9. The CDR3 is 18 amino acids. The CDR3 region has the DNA TGTGCCACCAGCAGAAGTTCCGGGACAGGGGTGGGCAATCAGCCCCAGCATTTT. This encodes CATSRSSGTGVGNQPQHF.

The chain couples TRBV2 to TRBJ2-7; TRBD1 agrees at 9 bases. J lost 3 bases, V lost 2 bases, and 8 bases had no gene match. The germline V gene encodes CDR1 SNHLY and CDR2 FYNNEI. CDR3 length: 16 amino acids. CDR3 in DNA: TGTGCCAGCAGTGAACGAAGTCCGGGACAGGGCTACGAGCAGTACTTC. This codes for CASSERSPGQGYEQYF.

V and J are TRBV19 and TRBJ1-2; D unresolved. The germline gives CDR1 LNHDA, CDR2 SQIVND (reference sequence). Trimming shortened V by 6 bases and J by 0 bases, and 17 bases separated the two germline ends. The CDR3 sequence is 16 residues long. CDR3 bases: TGTGCCAGTAGCCCCCGTCCCTTAGAAGCTAACTATGGCTACACCTTC. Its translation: CASSPRPLEANYGYTF.

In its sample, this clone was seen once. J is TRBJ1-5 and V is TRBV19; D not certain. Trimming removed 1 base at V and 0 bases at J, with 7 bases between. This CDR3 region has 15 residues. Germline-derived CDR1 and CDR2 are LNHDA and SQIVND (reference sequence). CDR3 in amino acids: CASSIAPNSNQPQHF. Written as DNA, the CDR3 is TGTGCCAGTAGTATAGCCCCCAATAGCAATCAGCCCCAGCATTTT. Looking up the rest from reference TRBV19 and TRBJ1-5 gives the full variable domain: DGGITQSPKYLFRKEGQNVTLSCEQNLNHDAMYWYRQDPGQGLRLIYYSQIVNDFQKGDIAEGYSVSREKKESFPLTVTSAQKNPTAFYLCASSIAPNSNQPQHFGDGTRLSIL.

CDR3 loop: CASSITSGINEQFF. The CDR3 bases are TGTGCCAGTAGTATTACTAGCGGGATAAATGAGCAGTTCTTC. J is TRBJ2-1 and V is TRBV19, with 10 bases matching TRBD2. In germline, CDR1 is LNHDA, CDR2 SQIVND (reference sequence). The CDR3 is 14 residues long. Trimming cost V 3 bases and J 7 bases; bases outside gene matches: 3. The full variable domain, rest sourced from reference TRBV19 and TRBJ2-1, is DGGITQSPKYLFRKEGQNVTLSCEQNLNHDAMYWYRQDPGQGLRLIYYSQIVNDFQKGDIAEGYSVSREKKESFPLTVTSAQKNPTAFYLCASSITSGINEQFFGPGTRLTVL.

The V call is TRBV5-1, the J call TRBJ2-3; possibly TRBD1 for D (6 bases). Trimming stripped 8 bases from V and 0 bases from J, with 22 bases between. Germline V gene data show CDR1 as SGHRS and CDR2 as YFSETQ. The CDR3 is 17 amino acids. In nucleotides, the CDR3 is TGCGCCAGGTCCGCGGCAGGGGCGAACACTAGCACAGATACGCAGTATTTT. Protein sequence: CARSAAGANTSTDTQYF.

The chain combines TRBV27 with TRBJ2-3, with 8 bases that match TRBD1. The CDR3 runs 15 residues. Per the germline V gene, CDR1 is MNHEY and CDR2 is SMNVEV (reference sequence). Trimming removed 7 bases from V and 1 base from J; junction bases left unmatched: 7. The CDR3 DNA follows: TGTGCCAGCACTTCGACAGGGGATGGCACAGATACGCAGTATTTT. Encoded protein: CASTSTGDGTDTQYF.

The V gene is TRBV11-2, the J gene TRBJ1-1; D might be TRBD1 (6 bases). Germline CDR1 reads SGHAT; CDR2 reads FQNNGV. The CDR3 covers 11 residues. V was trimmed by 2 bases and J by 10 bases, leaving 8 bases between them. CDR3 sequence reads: CASSLRGGAFF. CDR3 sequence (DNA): TGTGCCAGCAGCTTAAGAGGGGGAGCTTTCTTT.

CDR3 residues: CASTGQTREQYF. CDR3 bases: TGTGCCAGCACGGGACAAACTAGGGAGCAGTACTTC. The rearrangement links TRBV6-6 to TRBJ2-7, with D possibly TRBD1 on 6 matching bases. CDR1 is MNHNY and CDR2 is SVGAGI in the germline V gene (reference sequence). V gave up 7 bases and J gave up 7 bases, with 14 bases separating them. CDR3 length equals 12 residues.

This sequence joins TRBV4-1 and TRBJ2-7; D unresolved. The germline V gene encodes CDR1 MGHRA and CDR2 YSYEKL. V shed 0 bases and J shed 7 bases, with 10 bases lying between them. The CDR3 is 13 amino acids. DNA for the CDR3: TGCGCCAGCAGCCAAGATCCTGTGCGAGAGCAGTACTTC. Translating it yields CASSQDPVREQYF.

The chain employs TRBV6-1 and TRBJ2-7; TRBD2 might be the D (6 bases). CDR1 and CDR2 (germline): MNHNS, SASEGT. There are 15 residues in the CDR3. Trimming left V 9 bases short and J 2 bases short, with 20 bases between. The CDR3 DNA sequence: TGTGCCAGTTACCGCCGGGGGACCATCCCCTACGAGCAGTACTTC. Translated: CASYRRGTIPYEQYF.

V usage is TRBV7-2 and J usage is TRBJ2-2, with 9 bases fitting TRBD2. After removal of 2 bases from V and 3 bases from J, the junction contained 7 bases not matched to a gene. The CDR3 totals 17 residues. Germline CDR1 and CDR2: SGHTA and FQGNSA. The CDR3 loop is CASSLRGRAEDTGELFF. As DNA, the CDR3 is TGTGCCAGCAGCTTACGCGGGAGGGCCGAAGACACCGGGGAGCTGTTTTTT.

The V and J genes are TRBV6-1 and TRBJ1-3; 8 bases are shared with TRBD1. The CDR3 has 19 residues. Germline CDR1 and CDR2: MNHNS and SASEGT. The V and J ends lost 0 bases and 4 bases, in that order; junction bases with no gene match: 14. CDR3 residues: CASSEAATGGSVWGNTIYF. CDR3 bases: TGTGCCAGCAGTGAAGCCGCCACAGGGGGTTCAGTGTGGGGAAACACCATATATTTT.

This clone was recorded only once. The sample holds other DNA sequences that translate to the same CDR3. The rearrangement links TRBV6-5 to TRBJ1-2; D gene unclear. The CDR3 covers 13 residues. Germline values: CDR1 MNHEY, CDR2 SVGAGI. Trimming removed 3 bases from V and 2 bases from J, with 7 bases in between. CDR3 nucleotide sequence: TGTGCCAGCAGTTATGGCCAGAACTATGGCTACACCTTC. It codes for CASSYGQNYGYTF.

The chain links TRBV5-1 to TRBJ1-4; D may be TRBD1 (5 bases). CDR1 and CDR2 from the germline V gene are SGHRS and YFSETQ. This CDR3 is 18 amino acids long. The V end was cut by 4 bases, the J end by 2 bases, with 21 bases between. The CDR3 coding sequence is TGCGCCAGCAGCATCGGGACTCGGACTTTCGGGACTAATGAAAAACTGTTTTTT. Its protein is CASSIGTRTFGTNEKLFF.

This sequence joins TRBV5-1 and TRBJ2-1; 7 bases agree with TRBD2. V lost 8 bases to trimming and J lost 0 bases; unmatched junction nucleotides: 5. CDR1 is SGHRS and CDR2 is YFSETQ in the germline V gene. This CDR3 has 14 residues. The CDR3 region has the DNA TGCGCCAGTGGGCGGGAGAGCTCCTACAATGAGCAGTTCTTC. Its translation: CASGRESSYNEQFF. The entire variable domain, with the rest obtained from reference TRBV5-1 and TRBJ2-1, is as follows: KAGVTQTPRYLIKTRGQQVTLSCSPISGHRSVSWYQQTPGQGLQFLFEYFSETQRNKGNFPGRFSGRQFSNSRSEMNVSTLELGDSALYLCASGRESSYNEQFFGPGTRLTVL.

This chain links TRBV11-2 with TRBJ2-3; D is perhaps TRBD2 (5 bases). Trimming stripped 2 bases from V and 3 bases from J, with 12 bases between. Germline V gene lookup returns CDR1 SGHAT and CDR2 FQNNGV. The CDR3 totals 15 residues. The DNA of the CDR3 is TGTGCCAGCAGCTTACGGGGTTGGGGAACAGATACGCAGTATTTT. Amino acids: CASSLRGWGTDTQYF.

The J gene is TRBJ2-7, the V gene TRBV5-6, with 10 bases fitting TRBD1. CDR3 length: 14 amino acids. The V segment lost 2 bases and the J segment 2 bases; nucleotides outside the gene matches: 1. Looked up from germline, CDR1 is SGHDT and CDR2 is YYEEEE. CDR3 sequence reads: CASSFGTGAYEQYF. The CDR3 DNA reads TGTGCCAGCAGCTTCGGGACAGGGGCCTACGAGCAGTACTTC.

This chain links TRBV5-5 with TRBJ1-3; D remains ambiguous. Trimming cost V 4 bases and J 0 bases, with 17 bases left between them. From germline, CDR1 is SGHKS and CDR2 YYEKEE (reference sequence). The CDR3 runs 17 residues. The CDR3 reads CASSLKPPVDSGNTIYF. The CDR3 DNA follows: TGTGCCAGCAGCCTAAAACCGCCGGTTGACTCTGGAAACACCATATATTTT.

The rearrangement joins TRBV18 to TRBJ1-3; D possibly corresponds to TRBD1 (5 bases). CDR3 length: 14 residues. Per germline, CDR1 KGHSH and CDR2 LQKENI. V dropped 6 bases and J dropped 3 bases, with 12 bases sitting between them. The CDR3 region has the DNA TGTGCCAGCTCTCCGGGGGGTGATGGAAACACCATATATTTT. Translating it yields CASSPGGDGNTIYF.

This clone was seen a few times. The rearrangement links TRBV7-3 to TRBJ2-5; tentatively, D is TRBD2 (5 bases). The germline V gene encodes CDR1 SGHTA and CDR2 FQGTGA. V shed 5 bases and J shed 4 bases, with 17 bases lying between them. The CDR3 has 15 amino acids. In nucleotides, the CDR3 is TGTGCCAGCAGCCCAACCCCGTCGGGGTCAGAGACCCAGTACTTC. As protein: CASSPTPSGSETQYF.

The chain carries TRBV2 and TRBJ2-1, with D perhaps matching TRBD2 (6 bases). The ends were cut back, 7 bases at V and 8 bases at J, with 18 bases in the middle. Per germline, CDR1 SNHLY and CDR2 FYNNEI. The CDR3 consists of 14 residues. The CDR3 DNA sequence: TGTGCCAGCATAGCGAACGGGAGAAACGATGAGCAGTTCTTC. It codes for CASIANGRNDEQFF.

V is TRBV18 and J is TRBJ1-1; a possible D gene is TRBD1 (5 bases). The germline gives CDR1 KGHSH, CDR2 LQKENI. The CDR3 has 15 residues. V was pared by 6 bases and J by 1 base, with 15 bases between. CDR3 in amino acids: CASSRSGGSNTEAFF. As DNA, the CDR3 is TGTGCCAGCTCCCGAAGTGGGGGGTCGAACACTGAAGCTTTCTTT.

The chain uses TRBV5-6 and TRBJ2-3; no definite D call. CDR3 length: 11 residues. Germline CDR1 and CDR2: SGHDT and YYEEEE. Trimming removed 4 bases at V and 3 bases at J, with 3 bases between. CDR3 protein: CASSLTDTQYF. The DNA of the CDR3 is TGTGCCAGCAGCCTTACAGATACGCAGTATTTT.

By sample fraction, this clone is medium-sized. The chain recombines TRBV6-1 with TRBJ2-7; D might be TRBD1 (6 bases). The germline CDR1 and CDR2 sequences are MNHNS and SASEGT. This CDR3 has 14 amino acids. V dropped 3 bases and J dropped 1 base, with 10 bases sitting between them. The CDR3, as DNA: TGTGCCAGCAGTGAGCTACAGGGTTCCTACGAGCAGTACTTC. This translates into CASSELQGSYEQYF.